Listed here are 15 T cell receptor beta chains from one sample, sequenced in a study of control samples from healthy donors and cancer patients (TCRdb year 2020). The library relied on the immunoSEQ multiplex PCR assay. In its TCRdb copy, this immuneACCESS table keeps in-frame sequences only and misses some clones. Where compared with another copy, unresolved V genes explain less than half of these, and the others have no known cause. For this sample the table gives tens of thousands of clones, of which around 89% were detected only once. Jointly, the top ten make up approximately 15% of the sample. The sample consisted of blood. The receptors shown here come from a woman aged 70-85 years in good health.

The rearrangement joins TRBV6-2 or TRBV6-3 to TRBJ1-1; D not certain. Germline V gene data show CDR1 as MNHEY and CDR2 as SVGEGT. Trimming stripped 4 bases from V and 2 bases from J, with 11 bases between. The CDR3 totals 14 residues. CDR3 protein: CASSSAGLNTEAFF. In DNA, the CDR3 is TGTGCCAGCAGTTCGGCGGGTCTTAACACTGAAGCTTTCTTT.

The chain is built from TRBV5-1 and TRBJ2-3; unclear D gene. V gave up 0 bases and J gave up 2 bases, with 16 bases separating them. Germline V gives CDR1 SGHRS, CDR2 YFSETQ. This CDR3 spans 17 amino acids. CDR3 region: CASSLAGPERYTDTQYF. As DNA, the CDR3 is TGCGCCAGCAGCTTGGCCGGCCCAGAAAGATACACAGATACGCAGTATTTT. The variable domain in full, with the rest retrieved from reference TRBV5-1 and TRBJ2-3, is KAGVTQTPRYLIKTRGQQVTLSCSPISGHRSVSWYQQTPGQGLQFLFEYFSETQRNKGNFPGRFSGRQFSNSRSEMNVSTLELGDSALYLCASSLAGPERYTDTQYFGPGTRLTVL.

The chain is built from TRBV6-2 or TRBV6-3 and TRBJ1-1, with unresolved D. CDR1 MNHEY and CDR2 SVGEGT come from the germline V gene. The V gene lost 2 bases and the J gene lost 0 bases, with 10 bases spanning the gap. CDR3 size: 15 residues. CDR3 DNA sequence: TGTGCCAGCAGTTACCCCGGACGTTTGAACACTGAAGCTTTCTTT. Its translation: CASSYPGRLNTEAFF.

The DNA for the CDR3 is TGTGCCAGCAGCCACCAGGGGTCTGGCTACACCTTC. It encodes CASSHQGSGYTF. The V call is TRBV9, the J call TRBJ1-2; D may be TRBD1 (6 bases). Trimming took 4 bases from V and 7 from J, leaving 11 bases between them. Germline V gene data show CDR1 as SGDLS and CDR2 as YYNGEE. This CDR3 region has 12 residues.

The J gene is TRBJ1-1, the V gene TRBV12-3 or TRBV12-4; no clear D. The CDR3 is 13 amino acids. The V gene lost 3 bases and the J gene lost 0 bases, with 5 bases spanning the gap. In DNA, the CDR3 is TGTGCCAGCAGTTTTGCAGTGAACACTGAAGCTTTCTTT. Translating it yields CASSFAVNTEAFF.

V is TRBV19 and J is TRBJ1-1, with D uncertain. V was trimmed by 10 bases and J by 4 bases, leaving 10 bases between them. CDR1 and CDR2 (germline): LNHDA, SQIVND (reference sequence). This CDR3 comprises 11 residues. Written as DNA, the CDR3 is TGTGCCACCAAGGGAGGCACTGAAGCTTTCTTT. It yields the protein CATKGGTEAFF.

This clone was found a few times. CDR3 protein: CASSAGQGTYEQYF. The DNA for the CDR3 is TGCGCCAGCAGCGCGGGACAGGGAACCTACGAGCAGTACTTC. The rearrangement links TRBV5-1 to TRBJ2-7, with 9 bases identical to TRBD1. The germline V gene encodes CDR1 SGHRS and CDR2 YFSETQ. The V gene end was trimmed by 4 bases and the J gene end by 2 bases; junction bases not matched to a gene: 4. This CDR3 is built from 14 residues.

V usage is TRBV3-1 (or the pseudogene TRBV3-2) and J usage is TRBJ1-1; TRBD1 is a possible D gene (5 bases). This CDR3 region has 12 residues. Per the germline V gene, CDR1 is LGHDT and CDR2 is YNNKEL (reference sequence). V lost 1 base and J lost 9, with 9 bases in between. In DNA form, the CDR3 reads TGTGCCAGCAGCCAAGGTGGGGCCCAAGCTTTCTTT. Its translation: CASSQGGAQAFF.

The chain carries TRBV30 and TRBJ2-1; 14 positions match TRBD2. The length of the CDR3 is 14 residues. Trimming took 3 bases from V and 8 from J; bases not matched to a gene: 3. CDR1 GTSNPN and CDR2 SVGIG come from the germline V gene (reference sequence). CDR3 amino acids: CAWRPGLAGDEQFF. The CDR3 nucleotides read TGTGCCTGGAGGCCGGGACTAGCGGGGGATGAGCAGTTCTTC.

V usage is TRBV18 and J usage is TRBJ1-1, with TRBD1 matching over 8 bases. CDR3 size: 13 residues. J lost 8 bases, V lost 5 bases, and 7 bases had no gene match. CDR1 is KGHSH, CDR2 LQKENI, per germline. CDR3 in DNA: TGTGCCAGCTCATCAAGCCGGGACAGGGAAGCTTTCTTT. Amino acids: CASSSSRDREAFF.

This chain links TRBV6-2 or TRBV6-3 with TRBJ2-1, with 12 positions matching TRBD2. V was clipped by 3 bases and J by 3 bases; unmatched bases: 9. Germline V CDR1 and CDR2: MNHEY, SVGEGT. The CDR3 runs to 18 residues. CDR3 bases: TGTGCCAGCAGTTATCAGATGACTAGCGGGAGTTTCTACAATGAGCAGTTCTTC. This encodes CASSYQMTSGSFYNEQFF.

The genes are TRBV6-2 or TRBV6-3 and TRBJ2-1; the D gene is possibly TRBD1 (5 bases). The germline V gene has CDR1 MNHEY and CDR2 SVGEGT. V lost 6 bases to trimming and J lost 8 bases, with 11 bases between them. There are 12 residues in the CDR3. The CDR3 here is CASSTLRDEQFF. In DNA, the CDR3 is TGTGCCAGCAGCACTCTCAGGGATGAGCAGTTCTTC.

The J gene is TRBJ1-6, the V gene TRBV5-1, with D possibly being TRBD1 (6 bases). The CDR3 is 15 residues long. Per germline, CDR1 SGHRS and CDR2 YFSETQ. The V end was cut by 0 bases, the J end by 5 bases, with 9 bases between. The CDR3 coding sequence is TGCGCCAGCAGCTTGGCGGCAGGGGATAATTCACCCCTCCACTTT. It encodes CASSLAAGDNSPLHF. Full variable domain (missing parts from reference TRBV5-1 and TRBJ1-6): KAGVTQTPRYLIKTRGQQVTLSCSPISGHRSVSWYQQTPGQGLQFLFEYFSETQRNKGNFPGRFSGRQFSNSRSEMNVSTLELGDSALYLCASSLAAGDNSPLHFGNGTRLTVT.

V usage is TRBV5-1 and J usage is TRBJ1-6; a weak D match, TRBD1 (6 bases). V shed 3 bases and J shed 4 bases, with 17 bases lying between them. Germline assignment: CDR1 SGHRS and CDR2 YFSETQ. The CDR3 loop spans 17 amino acids. CDR3 in DNA: TGCGCCAGCAGCTCTCGACAGGTAGAGCGATATAATTCACCCCTCCACTTT. Protein: CASSSRQVERYNSPLHF.

The V gene is TRBV30, the J gene TRBJ2-5, with TRBD2 as a possible D gene (6 bases). Between the trimmed V and J ends, which lost 1 base and 5 bases, there was a span of 17 bases. The CDR3 length is 15 residues. CDR1 GTSNPN and CDR2 SVGIG come from the germline V gene (reference sequence). CDR3 region: CAWSGPRGNWETQYF. CDR3 nucleotide sequence: TGTGCCTGGAGTGGTCCTCGGGGGAATTGGGAGACCCAGTACTTC.